This TCR beta chain appears in the sequencing data of a study of blood T cell repertoires in COVID-19. Libraries were prepared by immunoSEQ multiplex PCR; TCRdb keeps only in-frame clonotypes and omits some of them. The sample gives approximately 240,000 clones, around 90% of which show up once; approximately 1.9% is in the top ten. This clone is a singleton in its sample. The V gene end was trimmed by 3 bases and the J gene end by 1 base; junction bases not matched to a gene: 3. Germline CDR1 and CDR2: LGHNT and FRNRAP. The CDR3 is 16 amino acids. This clonotype originated in a woman between 18 and 29 years old who had recovered from COVID-19. The chain combines TRBV12-5 with TRBJ2-2, with 9 bases identical to TRBD1. The sample consisted of PBMCs or T cells enriched from blood (not recorded which). CDR3 amino acids: CASGFPGQGNTGELFF. The CDR3 DNA follows: TGTGCTAGTGGTTTCCCGGGACAGGGGAACACCGGGGAGCTGTTTTTT. The variable domain in full, completed from reference TRBV12-5 and TRBJ2-2, reads DARVTQTPRHKVTEMGQEVTMRCQPILGHNTVFWYRQTMMQGLELLAYFRNRAPLDDSGMPKDRFSAEMPDATLATLKIQPSEPRDSAVYFCASGFPGQGNTGELFFGEGSRLTVL.